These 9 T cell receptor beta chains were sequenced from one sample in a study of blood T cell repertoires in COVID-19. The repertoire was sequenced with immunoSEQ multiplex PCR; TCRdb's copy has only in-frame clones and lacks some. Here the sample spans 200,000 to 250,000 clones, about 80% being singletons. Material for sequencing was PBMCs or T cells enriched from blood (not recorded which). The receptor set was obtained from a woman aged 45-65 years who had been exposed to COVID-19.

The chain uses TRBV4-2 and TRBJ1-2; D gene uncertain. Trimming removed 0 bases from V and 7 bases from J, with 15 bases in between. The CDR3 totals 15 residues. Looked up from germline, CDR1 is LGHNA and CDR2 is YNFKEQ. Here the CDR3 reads CASSQDRAGRSGYTF. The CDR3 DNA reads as TGTGCCAGCAGCCAAGATCGAGCGGGCCGGTCTGGCTACACCTTC.

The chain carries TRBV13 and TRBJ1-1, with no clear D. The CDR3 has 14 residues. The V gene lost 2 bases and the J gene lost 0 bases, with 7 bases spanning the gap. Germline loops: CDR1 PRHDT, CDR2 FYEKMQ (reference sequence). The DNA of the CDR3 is TGTGCCAGCAGCTTACCCAATTTGAACACTGAAGCTTTCTTT. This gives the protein CASSLPNLNTEAFF.

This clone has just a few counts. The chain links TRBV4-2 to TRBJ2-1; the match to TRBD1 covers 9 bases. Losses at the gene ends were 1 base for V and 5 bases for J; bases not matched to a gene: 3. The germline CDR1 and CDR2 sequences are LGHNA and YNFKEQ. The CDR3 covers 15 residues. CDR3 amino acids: CASSQGGTGNNEQFF. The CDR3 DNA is TGTGCCAGCAGCCAAGGAGGGACAGGGAACAATGAGCAGTTCTTC.

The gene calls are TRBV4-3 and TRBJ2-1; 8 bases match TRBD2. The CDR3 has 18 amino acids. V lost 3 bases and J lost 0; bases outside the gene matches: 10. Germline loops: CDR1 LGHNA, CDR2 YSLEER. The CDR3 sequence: CASSHGPGGESSYNEQFF. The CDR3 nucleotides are TGCGCCAGCAGCCACGGACCGGGAGGGGAATCCTCCTACAATGAGCAGTTCTTC.

CDR3 nucleotide sequence: TGTGCCAGCAGTTTATCCCTCAATCAGCCCCAGCATTTT. Translation: CASSLSLNQPQHF. The chain has TRBV27 and TRBJ1-5; D remains ambiguous. The V and J ends lost 0 bases and 3 bases respectively, with 3 bases between them. There are 13 residues in the CDR3. Germline V gene sequence: CDR1 MNHEY, CDR2 SMNVEV (reference sequence).

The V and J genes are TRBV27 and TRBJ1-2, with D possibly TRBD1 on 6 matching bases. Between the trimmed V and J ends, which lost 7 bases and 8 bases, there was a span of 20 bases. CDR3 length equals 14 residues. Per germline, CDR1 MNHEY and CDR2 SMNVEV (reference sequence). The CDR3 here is CASTPSGGVGGYTF. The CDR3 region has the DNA TGTGCCAGCACTCCATCGGGGGGCGTTGGCGGCTACACCTTC.

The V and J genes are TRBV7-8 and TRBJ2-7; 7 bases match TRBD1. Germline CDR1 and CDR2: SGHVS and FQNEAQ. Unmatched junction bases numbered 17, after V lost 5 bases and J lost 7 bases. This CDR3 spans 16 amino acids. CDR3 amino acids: CASSVEMDRSVREQYF. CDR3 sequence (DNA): TGTGCCAGCAGCGTTGAAATGGACAGGTCGGTAAGAGAGCAGTACTTC.

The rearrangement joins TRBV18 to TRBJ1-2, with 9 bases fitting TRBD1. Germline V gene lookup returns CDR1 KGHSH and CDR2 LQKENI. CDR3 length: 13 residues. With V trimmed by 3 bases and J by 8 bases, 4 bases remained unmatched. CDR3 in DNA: TGTGCCAGCTCACCGGGGACAGGGTTCGGCTACACCTTC. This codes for CASSPGTGFGYTF.

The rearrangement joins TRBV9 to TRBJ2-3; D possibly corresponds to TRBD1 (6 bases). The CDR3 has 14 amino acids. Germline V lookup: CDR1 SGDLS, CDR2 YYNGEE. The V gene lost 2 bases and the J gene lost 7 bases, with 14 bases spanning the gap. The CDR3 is CASSVGDKGNTQYF. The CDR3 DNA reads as TGTGCCAGCAGCGTCGGGGACAAAGGAAATACGCAGTATTTT.